This T cell receptor (beta chain) was obtained from a study of blood T cells in healthy people across ages. PCR was performed a second time for about 7 to 12 cycles using a sample-barcoded 5' primer and a J-beta primer mix. Using its own MiXCR run on the 5' RACE reads, TCRdb lists one record per CDR3 protein. Of nearly 800,000 distinct CDR3 sequences in the sample, approximately 53% were seen once. Study outcomes and limitations: Relative to aged donors, long-lived donors carried more naive CD4+ cells and displayed higher diversity. Because donor CMV status was unknown, expanded clonotype changes were possibly confounded.

With respect to this clonotype: The antigen remains unidentified.

Total RNA extracted from each sample amounted to at least 5 micrograms. The receptor's source is a middle-aged man in good health. Sequencing used blood.

The CDR3 protein is CSVEDEKLFF. CDR3 sequence (DNA): TGCAGCGTTGAAGACGAAAAACTGTTTTTT. This rearrangement joins TRBV29-1 to TRBJ1-4; D call uncertain. Germline V gives CDR1 SQVTM, CDR2 ANQGSEA. The CDR3 runs 10 residues. Trimming cost V 0 bases and J 8 bases, with 1 base left between them.